This record covers a single TCR beta chain. V was clipped by 4 bases and J by 4 bases, with 12 bases between them. CDR3 length: 14 residues. CDR1 and CDR2 from the germline V gene are SGHAT and FQNNGV. This record comes from a study of T cell responses to AZD1222 COVID-19 vaccine. The method was immunoSEQ multiplex PCR; TCRdb's version includes in-frame clones alone and lacks a portion of them. The table has roughly 71,000 clones, about 85% seen once. The sample in question was peripheral blood, obtained on day 0 of AZD1222 vaccination. This receptor was taken from an adult in good health. The chain is built from TRBV11-2 and TRBJ2-3; D not certain. The CDR3 nucleotides read TGTGCCAGCAGCTCCGGGCCCGGCGCAGATACGCAGTATTTT. Translating gives CASSSGPGADTQYF. Together with reference TRBV11-2 and TRBJ2-3, the CDR3 gives the full variable domain: EAGVAQSPRYKIIEKRQSVAFWCNPISGHATLYWYQQILGQGPKLLIQFQNNGVVDDSQLPKDRFSAERLKGVDSTLKIQPAKLEDSAVYLCASSSGPGADTQYFGPGTRLTVL.